Reported below is one T cell receptor beta chain. The data originate from a study of glioma-infiltrating T cells after dendritic cell vaccination. Study at large: Samples are from glioblastoma patients in Phase I and II dendritic cell vaccine trials. Monocyte-derived dendritic cells, cultured approximately 7 days with IL-4 and GM-CSF, were pulsed with autologous tumor lysate. At biweekly intervals, patients got three intradermal dendritic cell vaccine injections.

Amplification used 60 V beta primers and 13 J beta primers. Sequenced by immunoSEQ multiplex PCR; TCRdb stores in-frame clones only, minus some. Of approximately 62,000 clones detected, approximately 86% appear once; the ten largest clones hold roughly 11%. Trimming at V came to 0 bases and at J to 2 bases, leaving 9 bases not matched to a gene. Germline V gives CDR1 LGHNA, CDR2 YNFKEQ. The CDR3 sequence is 18 residues long. Time point in this sample: after dendritic cell vaccination, including at tumor progression/relapse. This material consisted of blood, taken after dendritic cell vaccination. This TCR came from a human donor with glioblastoma. The chain combines TRBV4-2 with TRBJ2-7, with TRBD2 matching over 11 bases. The CDR3 spells CASSQDVLAGGSTYEQYF. The CDR3 coding sequence is TGTGCCAGCAGCCAAGACGTTCTAGCGGGAGGATCTACCTACGAGCAGTACTTC.